This T cell receptor beta chain was identified during a study of shared clonotypes between healthy human individuals. Study-wide background: The plates for each donor numbered three CD4 naive, three CD4 memory, two CD8 naive and one CD8 memory.

The germline V gene has CDR1 SGHNT and CDR2 YYREEE (reference sequence). The CDR3 contains 13 residues. Trimming removed 4 bases at V and 9 bases at J, with 17 bases between. Turning to this clone: The antigen remains undetermined.

Study findings and constraints: Exclusively blood specimens were collected; tissue repertoires likely differ. There were few donors, and this limited the genetic and exposure-history diversity represented.

This table comes from immunoSEQ multiplex PCR, and its TCRdb copy is limited to in-frame clones, with some not included. Here the sample spans 2 million to 2.5 million clones, 85% to 95% being singletons. The source of this sequence is a man aged 18 to 29 in good health. Sequenced input: naive CD4+ T cells sorted from blood. Subset denoted: CD45RA+ positively selected. The gene calls are TRBV5-4 and TRBJ2-7, with D maybe TRBD1 (6 bases). The CDR3 sequence: CASSLPTGGGQYF. DNA for the CDR3: TGTGCCAGCAGCCTACCGACAGGTGGCGGGCAGTACTTC.